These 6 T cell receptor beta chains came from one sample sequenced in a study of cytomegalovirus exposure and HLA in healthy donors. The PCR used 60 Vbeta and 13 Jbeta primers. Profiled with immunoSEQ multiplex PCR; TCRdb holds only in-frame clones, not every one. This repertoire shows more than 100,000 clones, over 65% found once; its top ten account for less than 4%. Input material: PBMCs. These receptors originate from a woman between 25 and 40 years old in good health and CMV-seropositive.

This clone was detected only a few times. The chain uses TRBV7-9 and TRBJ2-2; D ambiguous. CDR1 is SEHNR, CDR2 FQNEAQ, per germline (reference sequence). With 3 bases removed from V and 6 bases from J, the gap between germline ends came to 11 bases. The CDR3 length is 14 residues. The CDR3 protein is CASSFDFPAGELFF. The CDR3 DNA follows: TGTGCCAGCAGCTTTGACTTTCCGGCCGGGGAGCTGTTTTTT.

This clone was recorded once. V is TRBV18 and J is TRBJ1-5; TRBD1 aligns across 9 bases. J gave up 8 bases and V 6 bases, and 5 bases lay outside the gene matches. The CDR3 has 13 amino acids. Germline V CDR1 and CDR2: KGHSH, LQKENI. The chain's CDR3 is CASSPDRGEPQHF. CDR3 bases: TGTGCCAGCTCGCCCGACAGGGGGGAGCCCCAGCATTTT.

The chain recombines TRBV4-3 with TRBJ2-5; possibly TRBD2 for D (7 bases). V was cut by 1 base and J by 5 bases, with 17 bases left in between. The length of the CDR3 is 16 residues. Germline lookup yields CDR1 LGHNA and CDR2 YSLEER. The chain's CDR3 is CASSQGWGGAYETQYF. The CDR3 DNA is TGCGCCAGCAGCCAAGGATGGGGGGGCGCGTACGAGACCCAGTACTTC.

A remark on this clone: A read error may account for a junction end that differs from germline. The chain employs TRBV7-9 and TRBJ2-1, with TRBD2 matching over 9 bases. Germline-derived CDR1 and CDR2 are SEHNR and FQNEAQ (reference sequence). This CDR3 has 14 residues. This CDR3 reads CASSLEGSGGPPLF. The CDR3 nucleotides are TGTGCCAGCAGCTTAGAGGGTAGCGGGGGCCCCCCCCTCTTC.

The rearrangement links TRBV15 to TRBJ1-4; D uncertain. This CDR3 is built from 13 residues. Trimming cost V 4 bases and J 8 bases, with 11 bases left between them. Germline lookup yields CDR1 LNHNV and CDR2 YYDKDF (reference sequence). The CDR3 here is CATSIRFAEKLFF. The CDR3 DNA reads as TGTGCCACCAGCATCCGATTTGCGGAAAAACTGTTTTTT.

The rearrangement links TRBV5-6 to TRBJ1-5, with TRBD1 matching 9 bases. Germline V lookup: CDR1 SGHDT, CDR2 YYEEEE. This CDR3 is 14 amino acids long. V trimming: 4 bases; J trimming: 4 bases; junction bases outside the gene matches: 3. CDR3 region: CASSRTGANQPQHF. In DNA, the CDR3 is TGTGCCAGCAGCAGGACAGGGGCAAATCAGCCCCAGCATTTT.